One T cell receptor (beta chain) is described in this entry. Its antigen specificity is not known. This could be a read error, since a much larger clone is one nucleotide away. cDNA was synthesized by template-switch 5'RACE using a primer carrying a 10-nucleotide random unique molecular identifier by which each TCR transcript was tagged. Each sequencing run produced over 190 million TCR-beta sequences covering 15-18 subjects. The RNeasy kit was used for extraction of total RNA. The KAPA Real-time Library Amplification kit was used to amplify TCR-beta VDJ regions with primers targeting the TCR constant region and the 5'RACE anchor. A first PCR added sample indexes and Illumina adaptors, and a second PCR then raised library yield. After Ampure bead purification, the roughly 650 bp TCR product was size-selected on a 2% E-gel SizeSelection system. Before pooling, library quality was assessed on a Bioanalyzer, concentration was determined with Qubit, and library quantification was performed with the Kapa Library Quantification kit. An Illumina HiSeq 2500 sequenced the libraries paired-end 2 x 150 bp. To increase sequence diversity, about 25-31% phiX was spiked into each library pool. From the authors' description of their analysis: Quality-filtered reads were processed with the UMI-based MiGEC pipeline, which removed over 80% of raw TCR sequences during error correction. IMGT germline references were used for alignment of VDJ genes, and clonotypes were defined by a unique CDR3 amino acid sequence together with V-J genes. Clonal expansion, Shannon diversity and CDR3 relatedness (CalcPairwiseDistances, ClusterSamples) were evaluated with VDJtools, and phylogenetic trees were built with CLCbio workbench. Expanded clones were defined as having at least 8 unique UMIs, based on coefficient-of-variation modelling across technical triplicates. The public reads were reanalyzed by TCRdb: fastp trimming at Q25, MiXCR alignment, in-frame beta chains only. Identical CDR3 protein sequences are pooled into one entry, listed with their most common genes and DNA. In this record, the V and J calls reflect TCRdb's handling and not the investigators' own analysis. This sample is represented by 100,000 to 150,000 distinct CDR3 sequences; about 3.2% of them were singletons. 1% to 1.5% of the sample is taken by the ten largest.

This specimen belongs to a study of neurological immune-mediated disorders (dated by TCRdb to between 2018 and 2021). Turning to the overall study: Among the approximately 35 multiple sclerosis patients, relapsing-remitting MS accounted for around 30 and secondary progressive MS accounted for 3. The cohort was made up of 68 subjects, consisting of around 15 HAM/TSP patients, some 34 multiple sclerosis patients and about 20 healthy controls. Peripheral blood TCR-beta repertoires from HTLV-I-associated myelopathy (HAM/TSP) patients, multiple sclerosis patients and healthy controls were compared by UMI-based sequencing. Alongside PBMC samples, the set of some 98 TCR-beta libraries contained longitudinal samples, technical triplicates, and paired CD4+ and CD8+ T-cell subsets that had been sorted.

Broad study findings and their caveats: TCR clonal expansion was highest in HAM/TSP patients and lowest in MS patients, with MS patients falling below even healthy controls. Expanded clones from different subjects shared no identical CDR3 amino acid sequences, which suggests that TCR-beta repertoires were private in all groups. The MS cluster was not associated with any clinical or MRI features, and the authors stated that larger cohorts are needed. Repertoires from 18 of 34 MS patients were grouped by phylogenetic analysis into a cluster of related CDR3 sequences, suggesting a possible repertoire-level signature.

For the unsorted PBMC libraries, 2 million PBMCs were stored in RNAlater at -80 degrees C until RNA extraction and were used to generate the libraries. Multiple sclerosis patients were enrolled in a US clinical protocol under which disease progression was evaluated by magnetic resonance imaging. Peripheral blood underwent Ficoll-Hypaque density gradient centrifugation to isolate PBMCs, which were then cryopreserved in liquid nitrogen. The junction shows trimming of 1 base on V and 7 bases on J, and the gene matches do not reach 3 bases of it. From the cysteine up to the phenylalanine, the CDR3 has a length of 13 residues. The DNA shown is the 39-base CDR3, in frame from base 1. Looking up the germline V gene yields CDR1 SGHAT and CDR2 FQNNGV.

Sequenced sample: PBMCs. The chain was built from TRBV11-2 and TRBJ2-7; 8 middle bases align to TRBD2. The TCR comes from a woman in her thirties with multiple sclerosis. The DNA reads TGTGCCAGCAGCTTAGCCGGGAGGGAAGAGCAGTACTTC. Its amino acids are CASSLAGREEQYF. The full variable domain, with segments outside the CDR3 supplied by the reference TRBV11-2 and TRBJ2-7 proteins, appears as EAGVAQSPRYKIIEKRQSVAFWCNPISGHATLYWYQQILGQGPKLLIQFQNNGVVDDSQLPKDRFSAERLKGVDSTLKIQPAKLEDSAVYLCASSLAGREEQYFGPGTRLTVT.